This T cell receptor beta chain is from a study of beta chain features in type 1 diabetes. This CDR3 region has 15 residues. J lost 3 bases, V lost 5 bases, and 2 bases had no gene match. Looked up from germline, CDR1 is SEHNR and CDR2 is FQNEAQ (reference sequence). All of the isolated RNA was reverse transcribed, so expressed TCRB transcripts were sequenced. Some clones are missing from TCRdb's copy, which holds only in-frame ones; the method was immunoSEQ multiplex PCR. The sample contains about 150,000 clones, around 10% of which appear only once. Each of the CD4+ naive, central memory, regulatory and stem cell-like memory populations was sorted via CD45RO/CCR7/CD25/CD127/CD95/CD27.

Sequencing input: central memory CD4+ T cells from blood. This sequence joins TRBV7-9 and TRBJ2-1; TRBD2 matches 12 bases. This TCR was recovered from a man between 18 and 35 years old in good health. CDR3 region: CASSQLAGGYNEQFF. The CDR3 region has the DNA TGTGCCAGCAGCCAACTAGCGGGAGGCTACAATGAGCAGTTCTTC.